This T cell receptor beta chain is drawn from a study of T cells after yellow fever vaccination. Each CDR3 protein gets one entry after TCRdb re-called the 5' RACE reads with MiXCR. The sample lists 250,000 to 300,000 distinct CDR3 sequences; over 10% were seen once. This clonotype occurred a few times. Germline V gene sequence: CDR1 MNHEY, CDR2 SMNVEV (reference sequence). There are 16 residues in the CDR3. Trimming removed 4 bases from V and 5 bases from J, with 20 bases in between. The specimen was CD4+ T cells sorted from PBMCs, collected 45 days after the yellow fever booster vaccination. The TCR sequence derives from a man aged 25 to 40 who received the YFV17D yellow fever vaccine. J is TRBJ1-1 and V is TRBV27; maybe TRBD1 (6 bases). CDR3 residues: CASSSGLQGGWTEAFF. CDR3 DNA sequence: TGTGCCAGCAGTTCTGGCCTACAGGGAGGCTGGACTGAAGCTTTCTTT.